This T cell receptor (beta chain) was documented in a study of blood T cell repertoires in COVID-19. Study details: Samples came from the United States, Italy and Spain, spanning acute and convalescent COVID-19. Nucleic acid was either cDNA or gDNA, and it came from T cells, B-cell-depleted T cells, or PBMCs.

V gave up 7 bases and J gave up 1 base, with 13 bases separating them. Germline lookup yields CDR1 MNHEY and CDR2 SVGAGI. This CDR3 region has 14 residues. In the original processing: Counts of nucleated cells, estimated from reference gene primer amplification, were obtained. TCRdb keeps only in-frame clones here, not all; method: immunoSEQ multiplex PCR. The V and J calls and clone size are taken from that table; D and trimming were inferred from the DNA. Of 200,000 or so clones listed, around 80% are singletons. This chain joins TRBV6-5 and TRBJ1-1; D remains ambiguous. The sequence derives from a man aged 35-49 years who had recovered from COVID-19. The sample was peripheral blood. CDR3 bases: TGTGCCAGCACCTACGGGGAGAGGAACACTGAAGCTTTCTTT. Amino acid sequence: CASTYGERNTEAFF.